This TCR beta chain was documented in a study of identical twins. General observations from the study: For monozygotic twins, models underestimated out-of-frame TCR alpha sharing.

Template switching introduced a universal primer site, and the cDNA bore unique molecular identifiers. From the 5' RACE reads, TCRdb called clonotypes with MiXCR, one entry per CDR3 protein. The sample shows a few hundred thousand distinct CDR3 sequences, around 8.3% of them seen only once. Trimming left V 3 bases short and J 5 bases short, with 7 bases between. CDR1 SQVTM and CDR2 ANQGSEA come from the germline V gene. CDR3 length: 12 amino acids. The sample holds many counts of this clonotype. What it binds is unknown. This sample was shared with a second study, whose subject was yellow fever vaccine responses in identical twins.

The J gene is TRBJ2-2, the V gene TRBV29-1; D call uncertain. The sample taken for sequencing was CD8+ T cells sorted from blood. This clonotype was sampled from a woman between 18 and 29 years old in good health. The CDR3 loop is CSVDRATGELFF. CDR3 DNA: TGCAGCGTTGACCGGGCTACCGGGGAGCTGTTTTTT.